Below, 6 T cell receptor beta chains from the same sample are listed, as sequenced in a study of regulatory T cells in long-lasting Graves disease. Sequencing libraries for TCR beta were prepared with iRepertoire HTBI primers and Arm-PCR of CDR3 regions. TCRdb recomputed calls from the multiplex PCR reads with MiXCR, one row per CDR3 protein. The data contain over 500,000 distinct CDR3 sequences, 16% of them singletons. Time point specified: newly diagnosed GD, antithyroid drugs for less than 3 months. From PBMCs, RNA was extracted and then used to make the TCR library. These same records also appear under a second study, on T cells in Graves' hyperthyroidism and ophthalmopathy.

The specimen was peripheral blood mononuclear cells (PBMCs), collected at new diagnosis, from a patient treated with antithyroid drugs. Receptor source: a woman younger than 45 with Graves disease.

The genes are TRBV3-1 and TRBJ2-1, with unresolved D. CDR1 is LGHDT, CDR2 YNNKEL, per germline (reference sequence). The germline V and J ends were trimmed by 0 bases and 6 bases, with 12 bases remaining between them. This CDR3 has 15 amino acids. The DNA for the CDR3 is TGTGCCAGCAGCCAAGACTTCGGGCTTTCCAATGAGCAGTTCTTC. Translation: CASSQDFGLSNEQFF.

This clonotype was detected a few times. The V gene is TRBV5-1, the J gene TRBJ2-2, with D possibly TRBD2 on 5 matching bases. This CDR3 region has 15 residues. The V end lost 0 bases, the J end lost 1 base, and 7 bases lay between the germline ends. Germline V CDR1 and CDR2: SGHRS, YFSETQ. The DNA for the CDR3 is TGCGCCAGCAGCTTGGGGGAGAGGAACACCGGGGAGCTGTTTTTT. Translating it yields CASSLGERNTGELFF.

Note on this clonotype: A read error is possible here, since a much larger clone lies one base away. The chain carries TRBV20-1 and TRBJ1-1; D gene uncertain. Germline V lookup: CDR1 DFQATT, CDR2 SNEGSKA (reference sequence). The CDR3 is 13 residues long. Trimming pared 0 bases from V and 3 bases from J, leaving 8 bases between. In DNA, the CDR3 is TGCAGTGCTAGAGAAGGTTTGGACACTGAAGCTTTCTTT. Protein product: CSAREGLDTEAFF.

This clonotype was counted many times. The chain couples TRBV7-9 to TRBJ2-7, with a weak D call TRBD2 (6 bases). The CDR3 sequence is 14 residues long. The germline gives CDR1 SEHNR, CDR2 FQNEAQ (reference sequence). V dropped 7 bases and J dropped 3 bases, with 16 bases sitting between them. This CDR3 reads CASIQWDSSYEQYF. CDR3 sequence (DNA): TGTGCCAGCATACAATGGGACTCCAGCTACGAGCAGTACTTC.

With regard to this clonotype: With a much larger clone just one base away, this may be a read error. The chain links TRBV28 to TRBJ1-2; the D gene is possibly TRBD1 (6 bases). Germline CDR1 MDHEN, CDR2 SYDVKM. The length of the CDR3 is 15 residues. The CDR3 is CAIKDKGGVYYGHTF. The CDR3, as DNA: TGTGCCATTAAAGACAAGGGGGGTGTGTACTATGGCCACACCTTC.

In this sample, this clonotype turned up many times. The chain combines TRBV2 with TRBJ2-4, with D hard to call. The V gene's germline CDR1 is SNHLY and CDR2 FYNNEI. The CDR3 totals 13 residues. The V end lost 4 bases, the J end lost 4 bases, and 8 bases lay between the germline ends. The CDR3 sequence is CASSVGLKNIQYF. The CDR3 DNA sequence: TGTGCCAGCAGTGTCGGGCTGAAAAACATTCAGTACTTC.